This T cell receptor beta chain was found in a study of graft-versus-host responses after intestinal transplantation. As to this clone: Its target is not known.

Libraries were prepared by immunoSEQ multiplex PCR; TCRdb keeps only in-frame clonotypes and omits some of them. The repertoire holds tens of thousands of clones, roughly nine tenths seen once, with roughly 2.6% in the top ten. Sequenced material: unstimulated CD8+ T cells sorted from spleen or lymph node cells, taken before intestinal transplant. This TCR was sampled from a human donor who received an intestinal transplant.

The chain's CDR3 is CASSDQRGAPIHHNEQFF. DNA for the CDR3: TGTGCCAGCAGTGATCAGCGGGGGGCCCCTATCCACCACAATGAGCAGTTCTTC. This chain connects TRBV2 to TRBJ2-1; 9 bases line up with TRBD2. This CDR3 comprises 18 residues. CDR1 and CDR2 (germline): SNHLY, FYNNEI. V lost 3 bases, J lost 5 bases, and 14 bases stayed unmatched.